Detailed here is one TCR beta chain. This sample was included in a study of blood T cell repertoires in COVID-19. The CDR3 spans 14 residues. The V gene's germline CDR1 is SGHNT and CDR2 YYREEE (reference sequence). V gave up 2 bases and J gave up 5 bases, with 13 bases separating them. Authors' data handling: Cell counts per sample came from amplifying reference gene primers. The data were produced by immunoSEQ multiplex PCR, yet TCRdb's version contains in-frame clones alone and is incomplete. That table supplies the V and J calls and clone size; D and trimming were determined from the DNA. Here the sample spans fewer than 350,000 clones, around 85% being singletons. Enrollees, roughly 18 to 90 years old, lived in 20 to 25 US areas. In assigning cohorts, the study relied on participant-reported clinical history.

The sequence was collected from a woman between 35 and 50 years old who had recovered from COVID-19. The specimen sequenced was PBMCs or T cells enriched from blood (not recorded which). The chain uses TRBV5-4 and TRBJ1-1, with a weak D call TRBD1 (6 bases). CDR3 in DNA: TGTGCCAGCAGCTTTGGGGGGGCGAGTACTGAAGCTTTCTTT. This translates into CASSFGGASTEAFF.